There are many counts of the clone carrying this TCR beta chain. Its target is not known. This specimen belongs to a study of early T cells in non-severe SARS-CoV-2 infection. Study-level results: Matches to VDJdb favored anti-spike CD8 responses and missed private and CD4 specificities.

Unique molecular identifiers were added to individual cDNA molecules. A single record per CDR3 protein comes from TCRdb applying MiXCR to the 5' RACE reads. The sample contains more than 45,000 distinct CDR3 sequences, roughly 6.1% of which appear only once. The CDR3 length is 16 residues. Germline lookup yields CDR1 SGHNT and CDR2 YYREEE (reference sequence). Trimming removed 4 bases at V and 0 bases at J, with 15 bases between. Sequencing used whole blood, obtained at baseline. J is TRBJ2-3 and V is TRBV5-4, with TRBD2 as a possible D gene (5 bases). This TCR derives from an adult who was a healthcare worker with PCR-confirmed SARS-CoV-2 infection or an uninfected control (not recorded which). CDR3 sequence: CASSMPGSGSTDTQYF. CDR3 in DNA: TGTGCCAGCAGCATGCCGGGCAGCGGCAGCACAGATACGCAGTATTTT.